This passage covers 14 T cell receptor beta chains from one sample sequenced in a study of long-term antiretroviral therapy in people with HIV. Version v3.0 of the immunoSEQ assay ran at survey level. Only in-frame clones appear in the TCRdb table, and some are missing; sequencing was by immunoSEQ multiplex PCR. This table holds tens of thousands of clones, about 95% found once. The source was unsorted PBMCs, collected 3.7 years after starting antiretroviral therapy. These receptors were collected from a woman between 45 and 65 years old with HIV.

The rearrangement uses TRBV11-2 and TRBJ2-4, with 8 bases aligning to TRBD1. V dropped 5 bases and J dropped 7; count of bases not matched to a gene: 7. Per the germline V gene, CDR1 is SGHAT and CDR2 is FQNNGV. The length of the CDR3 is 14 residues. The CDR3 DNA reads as TGTGCCAGCAGCCCCGGACAGGGAAGGAACATTCAGTACTTC. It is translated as CASSPGQGRNIQYF.

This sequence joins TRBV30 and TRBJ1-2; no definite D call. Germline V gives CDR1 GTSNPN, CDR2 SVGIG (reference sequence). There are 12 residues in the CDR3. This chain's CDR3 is CAHSRAGYGYTF. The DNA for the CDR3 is TGTGCGCATAGTCGGGCGGGCTATGGCTACACCTTC.

The CDR3 reads CASSVEQRGGTGELFF. DNA of the CDR3: TGTGCCAGCAGCGTCGAGCAGCGGGGGGGCACCGGGGAGCTGTTTTTT. The rearrangement links TRBV9 to TRBJ2-2, with TRBD2 matching 10 bases. The junction had 5 bases not matched to a gene; V was cut back by 2 bases and J by 4 bases. Germline V gives CDR1 SGDLS, CDR2 YYNGEE. This CDR3 is 16 amino acids long.

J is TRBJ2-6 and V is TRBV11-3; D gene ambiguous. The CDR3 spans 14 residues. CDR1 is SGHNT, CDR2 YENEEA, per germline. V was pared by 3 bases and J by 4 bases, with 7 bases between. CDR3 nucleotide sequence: TGTGCCAGCAGCTTGGGGTCCGGGGCCAACGTCCTGACTTTC. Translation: CASSLGSGANVLTF. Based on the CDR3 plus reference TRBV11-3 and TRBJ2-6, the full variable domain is EAGVVQSPRYKIIEKKQPVAFWCNPISGHNTLYWYLQNLGQGPELLIRYENEEAVDDSQLPKDRFSAERLKGVDSTLKIQPAELGDSAVYLCASSLGSGANVLTFGAGSRLTVL.

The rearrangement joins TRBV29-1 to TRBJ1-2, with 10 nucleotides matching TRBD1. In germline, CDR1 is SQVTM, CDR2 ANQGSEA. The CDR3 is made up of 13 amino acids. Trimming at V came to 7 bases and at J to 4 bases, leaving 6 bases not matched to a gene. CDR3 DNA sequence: TGCAGCGCTCAGACAGGGGGCGGCTATGGCTACACCTTC. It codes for CSAQTGGGYGYTF.

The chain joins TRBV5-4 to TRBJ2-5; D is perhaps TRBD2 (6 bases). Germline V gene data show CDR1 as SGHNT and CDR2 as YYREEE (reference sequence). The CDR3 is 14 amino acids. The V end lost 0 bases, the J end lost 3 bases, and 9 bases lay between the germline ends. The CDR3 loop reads CASSLEVAEETQYF. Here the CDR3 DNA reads TGTGCCAGCAGCTTGGAAGTAGCGGAAGAGACCCAGTACTTC. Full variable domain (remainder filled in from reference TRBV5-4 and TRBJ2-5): ETGVTQSPTHLIKTRGQQVTLRCSSQSGHNTVSWYQQALGQGPQFIFQYYREEENGRGNFPPRFSGLQFPNYSSELNVNALELDDSALYLCASSLEVAEETQYFGPGTRLLVL.

CDR3 DNA sequence: TGTGCCTGGAGTGCGTCCGGGACTAGCGGGGAGCAGTACTTC. This translates into CAWSASGTSGEQYF. V usage is TRBV30 and J usage is TRBJ2-7; 12 nucleotides agree with TRBD2. Trimming took 1 base from V and 7 from J; bases not matched to a gene: 5. The CDR3 extends over 14 amino acids. CDR1 is GTSNPN, CDR2 SVGIG, per germline (reference sequence). Filled out from reference TRBV30 and TRBJ2-7, the complete variable domain reads SQTIHQWPATLVQPVGSPLSLECTVEGTSNPNLYWYRQAAGRGLQLLFYSVGIGQISSEVPQNLSASRPQDRQFILSSKKLLLSDSGFYLCAWSASGTSGEQYFGPGTRLTVT.

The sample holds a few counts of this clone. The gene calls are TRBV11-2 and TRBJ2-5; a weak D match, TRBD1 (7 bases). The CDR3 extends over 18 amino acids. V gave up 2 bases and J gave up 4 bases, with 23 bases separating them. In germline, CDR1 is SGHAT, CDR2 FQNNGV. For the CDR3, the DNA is TGTGCCAGCAGCTTAAAGGCGGGGACAGAAGTATTCAGAGAGACCCAGTACTTC. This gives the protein CASSLKAGTEVFRETQYF.

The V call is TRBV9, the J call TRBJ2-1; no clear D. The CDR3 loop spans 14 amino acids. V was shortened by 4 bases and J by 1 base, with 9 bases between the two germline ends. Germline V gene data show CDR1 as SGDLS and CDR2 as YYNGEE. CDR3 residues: CASSSRLSYNEQFF. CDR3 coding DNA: TGTGCCAGCAGCTCACGATTGTCCTACAATGAGCAGTTCTTC.

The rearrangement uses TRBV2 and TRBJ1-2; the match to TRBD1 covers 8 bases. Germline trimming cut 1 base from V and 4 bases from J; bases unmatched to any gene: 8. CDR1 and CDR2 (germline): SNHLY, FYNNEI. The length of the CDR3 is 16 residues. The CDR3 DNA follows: TGTGCCAGCAGTGAAGTGGGACAGGTATCCGCCTATGGCTACACCTTC. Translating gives CASSEVGQVSAYGYTF.

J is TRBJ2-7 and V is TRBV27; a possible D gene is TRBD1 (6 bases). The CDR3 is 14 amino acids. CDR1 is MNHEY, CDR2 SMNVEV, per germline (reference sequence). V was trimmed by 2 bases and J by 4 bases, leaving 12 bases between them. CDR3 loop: CASSLQGPQYEQYF. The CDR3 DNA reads TGTGCCAGCAGTTTACAGGGGCCTCAATACGAGCAGTACTTC.

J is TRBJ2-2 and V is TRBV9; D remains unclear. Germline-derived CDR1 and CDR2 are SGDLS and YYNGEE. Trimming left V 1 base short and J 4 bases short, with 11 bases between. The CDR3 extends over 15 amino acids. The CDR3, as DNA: TGTGCCAGCAGCGTATCAGGCACCGGCACCGGGGAGCTGTTTTTT. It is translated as CASSVSGTGTGELFF.

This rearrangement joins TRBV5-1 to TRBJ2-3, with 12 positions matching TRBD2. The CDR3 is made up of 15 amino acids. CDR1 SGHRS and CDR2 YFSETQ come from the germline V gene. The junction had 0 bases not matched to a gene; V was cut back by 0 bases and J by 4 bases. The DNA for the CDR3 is TGCGCCAGCAGCTTGGGACTAGCGGGGGCAGATACGCAGTATTTT. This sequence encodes CASSLGLAGADTQYF.

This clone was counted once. This CDR3 reads CASSYSSGLNQPQHF. DNA of the CDR3: TGTGCCAGCAGTTACTCGTCGGGACTGAATCAGCCCCAGCATTTT. The chain recombines TRBV6-5 with TRBJ1-5; D may be TRBD1 (5 bases). Germline lookup yields CDR1 MNHEY and CDR2 SVGAGI. The CDR3 has 15 residues. V was shortened by 0 bases and J by 4 bases, with 10 bases between the two germline ends.